This T cell receptor beta chain came from a study of STAT5B mutations in CD4+ large granular lymphocyte leukemia. General study findings and limits: Compared with healthy controls (2/35), patient top clones favored TRBV06 (8/27). Main leukemic clonotypes were patient-specific, but approximately 25% appeared at low frequency elsewhere.

This clone has just one count. Its matching antigen is unknown. Method: immunoSEQ multiplex PCR; TCRdb's copy keeps in-frame clones and lacks some. The sample includes around 4,200 clones, around four fifths of them seen just once. Losses at the gene ends were 4 bases for V and 2 bases for J; bases not matched to a gene: 5. Germline assignment: CDR1 SEHNR and CDR2 FQNEAQ (reference sequence). There are 16 residues in the CDR3. Depending on availability, patient cells were bead-separated fractions or unselected PBMC. This chain joins TRBV7-9 and TRBJ2-3, with 11 positions matching TRBD2. Sequences were obtained from PBMCs. This clonotype originated in a man between 60 and 75 years old with CD4+ T-cell large granular lymphocyte leukemia. CDR3 sequence reads: CASSSRLAGSTDTQYF. As DNA, the CDR3 is TGTGCCAGCAGCTCCCGACTAGCGGGGTCCACAGATACGCAGTATTTT.